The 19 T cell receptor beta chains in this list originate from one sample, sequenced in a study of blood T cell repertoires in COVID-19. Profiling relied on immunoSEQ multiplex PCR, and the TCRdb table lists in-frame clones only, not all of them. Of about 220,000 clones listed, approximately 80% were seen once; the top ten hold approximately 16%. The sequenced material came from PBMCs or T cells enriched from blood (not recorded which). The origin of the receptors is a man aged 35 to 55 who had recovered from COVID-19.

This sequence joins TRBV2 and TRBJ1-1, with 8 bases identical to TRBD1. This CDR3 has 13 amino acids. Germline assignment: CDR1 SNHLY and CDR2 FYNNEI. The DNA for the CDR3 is TGTGGGAGCAGGTTGACAGGGGAGACTGAAGCTTTCTTT. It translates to CGSRLTGETEAFF.

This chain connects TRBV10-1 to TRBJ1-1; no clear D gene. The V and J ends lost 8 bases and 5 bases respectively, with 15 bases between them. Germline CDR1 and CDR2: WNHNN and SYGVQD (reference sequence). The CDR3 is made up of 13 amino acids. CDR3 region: CASSSGKRTEAFF. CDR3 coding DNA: TGCGCCAGCTCTTCGGGGAAAAGGACTGAAGCTTTCTTT.

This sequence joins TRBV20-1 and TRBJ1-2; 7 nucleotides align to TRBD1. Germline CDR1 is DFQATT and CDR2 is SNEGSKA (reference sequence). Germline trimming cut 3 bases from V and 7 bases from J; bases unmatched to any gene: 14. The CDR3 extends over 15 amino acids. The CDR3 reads CSASWRGRGFGGYTF. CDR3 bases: TGCAGTGCTAGTTGGAGGGGGCGCGGTTTTGGTGGCTACACCTTC.

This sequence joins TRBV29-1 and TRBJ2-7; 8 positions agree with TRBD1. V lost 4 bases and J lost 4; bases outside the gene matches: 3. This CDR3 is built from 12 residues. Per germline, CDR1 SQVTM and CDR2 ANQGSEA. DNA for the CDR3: TGCAGCGTTGGACAGGGGAATTACGAGCAGTACTTC. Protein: CSVGQGNYEQYF.

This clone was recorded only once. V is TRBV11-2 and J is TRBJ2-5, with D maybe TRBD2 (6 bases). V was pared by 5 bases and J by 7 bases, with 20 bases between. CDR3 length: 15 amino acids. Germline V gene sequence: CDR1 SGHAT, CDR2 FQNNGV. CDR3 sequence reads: CASSPSGGIVGTQYF. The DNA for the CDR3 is TGTGCCAGCAGCCCGAGTGGGGGGATAGTGGGGACCCAGTACTTC.

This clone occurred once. The CDR3 sequence: CASSETGVVDTQYF. The CDR3, as DNA: TGTGCCAGCAGCGAGACAGGGGTTGTAGATACGCAGTATTTT. The gene calls are TRBV5-4 and TRBJ2-3; TRBD1 matches at 8 bases. The junction had 6 bases not matched to a gene; V was cut back by 4 bases and J by 5 bases. The germline gives CDR1 SGHNT, CDR2 YYREEE (reference sequence). This CDR3 spans 14 amino acids.

CDR3 in amino acids: CASSLGTASNQPQHF. In nucleotides, the CDR3 is TGTGCCAGCAGCTTGGGGACAGCTAGCAATCAGCCCCAGCATTTT. V is TRBV9 and J is TRBJ1-5; TRBD1 matches 7 bases. Germline V gives CDR1 SGDLS, CDR2 YYNGEE. The ends lost 4 bases at V and 0 bases at J; junction bases unmatched: 4. CDR3 length equals 15 residues.

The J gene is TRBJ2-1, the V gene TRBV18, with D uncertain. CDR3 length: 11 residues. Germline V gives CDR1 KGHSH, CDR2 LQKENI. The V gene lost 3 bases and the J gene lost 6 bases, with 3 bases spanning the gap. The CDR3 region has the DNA TGTGCCAGCTCACCGAGCAATGAGCAGTTCTTC. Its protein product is CASSPSNEQFF.

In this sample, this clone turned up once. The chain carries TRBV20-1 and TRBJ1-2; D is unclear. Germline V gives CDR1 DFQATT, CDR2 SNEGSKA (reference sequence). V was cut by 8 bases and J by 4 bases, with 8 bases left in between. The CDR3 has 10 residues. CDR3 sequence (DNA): TGCAGTCACACCCTCTATGGCTACACCTTC. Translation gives CSHTLYGYTF.

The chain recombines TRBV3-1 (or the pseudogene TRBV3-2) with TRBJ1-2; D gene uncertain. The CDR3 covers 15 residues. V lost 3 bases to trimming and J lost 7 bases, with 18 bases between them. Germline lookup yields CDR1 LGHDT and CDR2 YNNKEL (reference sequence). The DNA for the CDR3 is TGTGCCAGCAGCCAGGACCCCAAACTACGGGGTGGCTACACCTTC. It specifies CASSQDPKLRGGYTF.

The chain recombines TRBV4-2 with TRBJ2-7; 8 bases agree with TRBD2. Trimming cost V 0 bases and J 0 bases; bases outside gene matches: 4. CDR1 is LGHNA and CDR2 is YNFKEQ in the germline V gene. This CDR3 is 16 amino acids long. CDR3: CASSQEQRGPSYEQYF. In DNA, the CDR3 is TGTGCCAGCAGCCAAGAGCAGCGGGGGCCCTCCTACGAGCAGTACTTC.

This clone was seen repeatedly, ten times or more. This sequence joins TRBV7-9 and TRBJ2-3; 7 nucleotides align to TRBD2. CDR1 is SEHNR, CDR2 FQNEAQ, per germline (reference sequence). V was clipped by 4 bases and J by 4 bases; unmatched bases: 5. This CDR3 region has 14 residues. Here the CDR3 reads CASSSGTIADTQYF. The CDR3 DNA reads TGTGCCAGCAGCTCCGGGACTATAGCAGATACGCAGTATTTT.

This chain's CDR3 is CASSQVGWSGPQHF. The CDR3 nucleotides read TGCGCCAGCAGCCAAGTAGGATGGAGTGGGCCCCAGCATTTT. The chain couples TRBV4-1 to TRBJ1-5; D is ambiguous. The V gene lost 1 base and the J gene lost 9 bases, with 13 bases spanning the gap. This CDR3 region has 14 residues. The germline V gene has CDR1 MGHRA and CDR2 YSYEKL.

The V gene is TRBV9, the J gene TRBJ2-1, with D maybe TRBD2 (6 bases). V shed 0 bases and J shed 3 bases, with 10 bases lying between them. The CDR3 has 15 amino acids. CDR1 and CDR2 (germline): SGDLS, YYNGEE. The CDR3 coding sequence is TGTGCCAGCAGCGTAGCTGGGGACTTCTACAATGAGCAGTTCTTC. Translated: CASSVAGDFYNEQFF.

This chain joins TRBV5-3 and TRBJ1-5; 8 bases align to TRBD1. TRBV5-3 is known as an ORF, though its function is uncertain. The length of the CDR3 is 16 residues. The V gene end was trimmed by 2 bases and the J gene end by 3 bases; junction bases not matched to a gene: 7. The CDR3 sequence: CARSFLGQADNQPQHF. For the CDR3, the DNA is TGTGCCAGAAGCTTTCTGGGACAGGCTGACAATCAGCCCCAGCATTTT.

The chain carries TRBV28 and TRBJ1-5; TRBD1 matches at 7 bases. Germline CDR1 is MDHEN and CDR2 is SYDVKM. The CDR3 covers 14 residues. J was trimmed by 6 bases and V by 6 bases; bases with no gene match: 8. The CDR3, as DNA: TGTGCCAGCAGAGCCGACAGGGAAGTTCAGCCCCAGCATTTT. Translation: CASRADREVQPQHF.

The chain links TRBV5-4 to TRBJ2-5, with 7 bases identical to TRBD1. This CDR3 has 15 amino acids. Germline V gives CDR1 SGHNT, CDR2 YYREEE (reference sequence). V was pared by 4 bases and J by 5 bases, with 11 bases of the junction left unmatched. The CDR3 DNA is TGTGCCAGCAGCAAAACCGGGACAGTCGGCGAGACCCAGTACTTC. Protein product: CASSKTGTVGETQYF.

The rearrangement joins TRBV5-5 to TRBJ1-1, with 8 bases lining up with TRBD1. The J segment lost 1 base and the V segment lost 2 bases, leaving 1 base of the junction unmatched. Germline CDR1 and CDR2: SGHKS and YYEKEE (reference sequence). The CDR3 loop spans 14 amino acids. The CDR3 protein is CASSFGTGNTEAFF. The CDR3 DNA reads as TGTGCCAGCAGCTTCGGGACAGGGAACACTGAAGCTTTCTTT.

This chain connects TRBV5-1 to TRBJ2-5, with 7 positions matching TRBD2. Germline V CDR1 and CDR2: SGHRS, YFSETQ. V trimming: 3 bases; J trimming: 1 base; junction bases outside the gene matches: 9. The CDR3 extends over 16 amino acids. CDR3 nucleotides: TGCGCCAGCAGCTCGGGGGTCTGGGAGGGCCAAGAGACCCAGTACTTC. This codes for CASSSGVWEGQETQYF.